This entry describes one T cell receptor beta chain. Its target is unknown. The data were taken from a study of CD8 T cells in Susac syndrome. Study-level points and caveats: As the study acknowledged, the number of individuals who were part of its TCR sequencing and HLA analysis was relatively small.

The RNA input was roughly 0.45 to 1 ug, and it was reverse transcribed with random hexamers. Amplification of TCR beta CDR3 across 54 Vbeta and 13 Jbeta was performed with immunoSEQ multiplex PCR. A single record per CDR3 protein comes from TCRdb applying MiXCR to the immunoSEQ multiplex PCR reads. The sample comprises approximately 280,000 distinct CDR3 sequences, 70% to 90% of which are singletons, and approximately 0.11% rests with the top ten. The multiple sclerosis controls were treatment-naive patients with relapsing-remitting disease that was stable or active. The germline V and J ends were trimmed by 6 bases and 3 bases, with 12 bases remaining between them. CDR3 size: 13 residues. Germline CDR1 reads MNHNS; CDR2 reads SASEGT.

Sequenced sample: CD8+ T cells from PBMCs. The chain recombines TRBV6-1 with TRBJ2-7; D unclear. This receptor was obtained from a human donor with multiple sclerosis. CDR3 sequence (DNA): TGTGCCAGCAGAGAAAATTGGAACTACGAGCAGTACTTC. It specifies CASRENWNYEQYF.